The T cell receptor (beta chain) under discussion was sequenced for a study of blood T cell repertoires in COVID-19. Study information: The United States, Italy and Spain supplied acute and convalescent COVID-19 samples.

Data came from immunoSEQ multiplex PCR; TCRdb stores just in-frame clones and leaves some out. The data contain approximately 150,000 clones, 75% to 90% of them seen just once; the ten biggest clones take up approximately 2.8%. The CDR3 contains 15 residues. Germline V gene lookup returns CDR1 KGHSH and CDR2 LQKENI. V lost 3 bases and J lost 9; bases outside the gene matches: 7. Sequenced: peripheral blood. This rearrangement joins TRBV18 to TRBJ2-1; 11 positions match TRBD2. The TCR comes from a woman aged 60 to 75 with active COVID-19. This CDR3 reads CASSPTSGSGFEQFF. The CDR3 DNA follows: TGTGCCAGCTCACCTACTAGCGGGAGTGGGTTTGAGCAGTTCTTC. Using reference TRBV18 and TRBJ2-1 for the parts outside the CDR3, the full variable domain is NAGVMQNPRHLVRRRGQEARLRCSPMKGHSHVYWYRQLPEEGLKFMVYLQKENIIDESGMPKERFSAEFPKEGPSILRIQQVVRGDSAAYFCASSPTSGSGFEQFFGPGTRLTVL.